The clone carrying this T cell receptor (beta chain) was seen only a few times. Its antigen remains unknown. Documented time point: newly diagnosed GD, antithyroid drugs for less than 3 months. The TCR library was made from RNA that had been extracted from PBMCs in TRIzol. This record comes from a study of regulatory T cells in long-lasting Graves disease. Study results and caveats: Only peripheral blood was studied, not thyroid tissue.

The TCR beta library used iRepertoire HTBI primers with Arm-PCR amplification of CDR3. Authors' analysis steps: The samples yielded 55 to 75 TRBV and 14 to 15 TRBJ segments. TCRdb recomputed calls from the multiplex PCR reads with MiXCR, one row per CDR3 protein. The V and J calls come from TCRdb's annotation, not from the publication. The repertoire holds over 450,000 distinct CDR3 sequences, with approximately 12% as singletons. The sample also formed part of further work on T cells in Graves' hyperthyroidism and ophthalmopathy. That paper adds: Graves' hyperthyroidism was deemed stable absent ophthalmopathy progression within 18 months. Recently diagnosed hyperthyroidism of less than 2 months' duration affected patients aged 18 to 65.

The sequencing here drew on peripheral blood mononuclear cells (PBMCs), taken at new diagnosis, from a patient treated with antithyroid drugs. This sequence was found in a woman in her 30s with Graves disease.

The CDR3 spells CASSFLPQGTGELFF. In DNA, the CDR3 is TGTGCCAGCAGTTTCCTGCCCCAGGGGACCGGGGAGCTGTTTTTT. This sequence joins TRBV6-5 and TRBJ2-2; a weak D match, TRBD1 (6 bases). This CDR3 comprises 15 residues. Looked up from germline, CDR1 is MNHEY and CDR2 is SVGAGI. The V and J ends lost 4 bases and 5 bases respectively, with 14 bases between them.